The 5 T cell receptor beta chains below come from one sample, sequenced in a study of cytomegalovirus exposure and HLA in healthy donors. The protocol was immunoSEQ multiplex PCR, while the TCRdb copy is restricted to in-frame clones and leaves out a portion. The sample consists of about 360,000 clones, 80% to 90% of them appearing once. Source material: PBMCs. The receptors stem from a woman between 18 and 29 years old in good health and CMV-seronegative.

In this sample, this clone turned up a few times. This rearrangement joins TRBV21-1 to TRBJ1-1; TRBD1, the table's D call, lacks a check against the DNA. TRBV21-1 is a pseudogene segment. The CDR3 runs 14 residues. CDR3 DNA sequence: TGTGCCAGCAGCAAGACAGGGAAGAACACTGAAGCTTTCTTT. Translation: CASSKTGKNTEAFF.

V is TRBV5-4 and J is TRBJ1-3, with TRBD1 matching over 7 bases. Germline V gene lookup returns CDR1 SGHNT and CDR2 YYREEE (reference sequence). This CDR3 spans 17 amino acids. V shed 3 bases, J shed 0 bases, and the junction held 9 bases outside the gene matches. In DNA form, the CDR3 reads TGTGCCAGCAGCTCGGGACAGAGAGGGAACTCTGGAAACACCATATATTTT. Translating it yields CASSSGQRGNSGNTIYF.

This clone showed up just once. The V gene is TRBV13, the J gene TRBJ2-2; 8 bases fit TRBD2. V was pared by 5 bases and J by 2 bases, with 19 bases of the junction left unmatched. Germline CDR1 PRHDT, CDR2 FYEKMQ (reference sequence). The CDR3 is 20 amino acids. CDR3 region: CASSARGGFPNKNNTGELFF. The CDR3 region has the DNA TGTGCCAGCAGCGCCCGGGGGGGATTCCCGAATAAGAACAACACCGGGGAGCTGTTTTTT. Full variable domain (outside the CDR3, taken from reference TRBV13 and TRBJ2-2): AAGVIQSPRHLIKEKRETATLKCYPIPRHDTVYWYQQGPGQDPQFLISFYEKMQSDKGSIPDRFSAQQFSDYHSELNMSSLELGDSALYFCASSARGGFPNKNNTGELFFGEGSRLTVL.

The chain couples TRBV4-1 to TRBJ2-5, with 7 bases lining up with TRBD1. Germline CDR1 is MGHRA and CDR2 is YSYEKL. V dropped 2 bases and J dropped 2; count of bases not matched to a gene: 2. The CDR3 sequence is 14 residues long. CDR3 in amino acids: CASSQSGQQETQYF. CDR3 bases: TGCGCCAGCAGCCAATCGGGACAGCAAGAGACCCAGTACTTC.

Here the CDR3 reads CASSHRPSGGNTGELFF. The CDR3 DNA sequence: TGCGCCAGCAGCCACCGCCCTAGCGGGGGTAACACCGGGGAGCTGTTTTTT. The rearrangement joins TRBV4-1 to TRBJ2-2, with 10 bases aligning to TRBD2. J was trimmed by 2 bases and V by 3 bases; bases with no gene match: 6. The CDR3 covers 17 residues. Per germline, CDR1 MGHRA and CDR2 YSYEKL.